These 22 T cell receptor beta chains came from one sample sequenced in a study of blood T cells in healthy people across ages. A J-beta primer mix and a sample-barcoded 5' primer were used in a second PCR of about 7 to 12 cycles. TCRdb recomputed calls from the 5' RACE reads with MiXCR, one row per CDR3 protein. The data hold over 1,500,000 distinct CDR3 sequences, with more than 35% observed a single time. Sequencing was done on a sample of blood. These receptors all stem from a human donor in good health.

A few counts support this clonotype. The rearrangement uses TRBV29-1 and TRBJ1-2; D not certain. This CDR3 is built from 13 residues. CDR1 and CDR2 from the germline V gene are SQVTM and ANQGSEA. Trimming took 7 bases from V and 8 from J, leaving 20 bases between them. The CDR3 reads CSARWGNSEGYTF. In DNA, the CDR3 is TGCAGCGCCCGTTGGGGAAATTCGGAAGGCTACACCTTC.

In regard to this clonotype: No conserved phenylalanine or tryptophan ends this CDR3, so it is likely a read error. This sequence joins TRBV7-2 and TRBJ1-3; D gene ambiguous. V lost 1 base, J lost 8 bases, and 6 bases lay in between. CDR1 SGHTA and CDR2 FQGNSA come from the germline V gene. This CDR3 has 12 amino acids. The CDR3 spells CASSLEVDTIYV. The CDR3 nucleotides are TGTGCCAGCAGCTTAGAGGTGGACACCATATATGTT.

The genes are TRBV15 and TRBJ1-6, with D possibly being TRBD1 (5 bases). Trimming took 0 bases from V and 9 from J, leaving 12 bases between them. The germline gives CDR1 LNHNV, CDR2 YYDKDF (reference sequence). This CDR3 has 15 residues. The CDR3 region is CATSREYGASSPLHF. The CDR3 nucleotides read TGTGCCACCAGCAGAGAGTACGGGGCTAGTTCACCCCTCCACTTT. The full variable domain, with the rest looked up from reference TRBV15 and TRBJ1-6, is DAMVIQNPRYQVTQFGKPVTLSCSQTLNHNVMYWYQQKSSQAPKLLFHYYDKDFNNEADTPDNFQSRRPNTSFCFLDIRSPGLGDTAMYLCATSREYGASSPLHFGNGTRLTVT.

The table lists this clonotype with a few counts. The genes are TRBV10-3 and TRBJ1-1; D unresolved. This CDR3 has 12 residues. CDR1 is ENHRY and CDR2 is SYGVKD in the germline V gene. V was pared by 10 bases and J by 3 bases, with 12 bases between. The DNA for the CDR3 is TGTGCCACCGCGGACGGGTACACTGAAGCTTTCTTT. The encoded protein is CATADGYTEAFF.

This rearrangement joins TRBV28 to TRBJ1-1; D unclear. This CDR3 spans 15 amino acids. The germline V gene encodes CDR1 MDHEN and CDR2 SYDVKM. V was pared by 4 bases and J by 10 bases, with 22 bases between. Here the CDR3 DNA reads TGTGCCAGCAGTTCCCCGAGAGAGGACGTTGGTGGAGCTTTCTTT. Its protein product is CASSSPREDVGGAFF.

The gene calls are TRBV28 and TRBJ1-2; TRBD1 matches at 8 bases. From germline, CDR1 is MDHEN and CDR2 SYDVKM. V lost 6 bases to trimming and J lost 8 bases; unmatched junction nucleotides: 11. CDR3 length: 14 amino acids. CDR3 protein: CASSRTDRGGGYTF. DNA for the CDR3: TGTGCCAGCAGCCGCACCGACAGGGGTGGCGGCTACACCTTC.

The chain recombines TRBV7-2 with TRBJ2-1, with D possibly being TRBD1 (6 bases). V lost 3 bases, J lost 3 bases, and 15 bases lay in between. From germline, CDR1 is SGHTA and CDR2 FQGNSA. This CDR3 has 16 amino acids. CDR3 residues: CASSLLGAGNYNEQFF. As DNA, the CDR3 is TGTGCCAGCAGCTTGTTGGGGGCCGGGAACTACAATGAGCAGTTCTTC.

In the case of this clonotype: Compared with germline, one end of the junction differs, possibly owing to a read error. The chain combines TRBV5-1 with TRBJ2-7, with D possibly matching TRBD2 (6 bases). Germline V gives CDR1 SGHRS, CDR2 YFSETQ. The CDR3 has 15 amino acids. The CDR3 reads CVSSLFGGTSYEQYF. CDR3 DNA: TGCGTCAGCAGCTTGTTTGGCGGGACCTCCTACGAGCAGTACTTC.

This clonotype was observed a handful of times. The J gene is TRBJ2-3, the V gene TRBV7-3, with D perhaps TRBD2 (6 bases). Germline values: CDR1 SGHTA, CDR2 FQGTGA. Trimming cost V 1 base and J 5 bases, with 10 bases left between them. The CDR3 runs 14 residues. Here the CDR3 DNA reads TGTGCCAGCAGCTTAAACGGGGGTGAAGATACGCAGTATTTT. Encoded protein: CASSLNGGEDTQYF. The variable domain in full, with the rest retrieved from reference TRBV7-3 and TRBJ2-3, is GAGVSQTPSNKVTEKGKYVELRCDPISGHTALYWYRQSLGQGPEFLIYFQGTGAADDSGLPNDRFFAVRPEGSVSTLKIQRTERGDSAVYLCASSLNGGEDTQYFGPGTRLTVL.

This clonotype was detected a few times. The J gene is TRBJ1-5, the V gene TRBV28; TRBD1 aligns across 9 bases. CDR3 length equals 14 residues. With V trimmed by 5 bases and J by 6 bases, 5 bases remained unmatched. Germline CDR1 MDHEN, CDR2 SYDVKM. Here the CDR3 reads CASSLGTGFQPQHF. CDR3 sequence (DNA): TGTGCCAGCAGTCTCGGGACAGGGTTTCAGCCCCAGCATTTT.

V is TRBV13 and J is TRBJ2-2; D unclear. Per germline, CDR1 PRHDT and CDR2 FYEKMQ (reference sequence). This CDR3 is 16 amino acids long. V lost 0 bases, J lost 1 base, and 9 bases lay in between. The CDR3 here is CASSLGPFKNTGELFF. The CDR3 DNA follows: TGTGCCAGCAGCTTAGGCCCATTTAAGAACACCGGGGAGCTGTTTTTT.

This chain connects TRBV6-2 or TRBV6-3 to TRBJ1-1, with 8 bases fitting TRBD1. The CDR3 contains 13 residues. The V gene end was trimmed by 6 bases and the J gene end by 4 bases; junction bases not matched to a gene: 4. Germline CDR1 is MNHEY and CDR2 is SVGEGT. The CDR3, as DNA: TGTGCCAGCAGGGTCAGGGGGCCCACTGAAGCTTTCTTT. Encoded protein: CASRVRGPTEAFF.

The chain has TRBV29-1 and TRBJ2-3, with TRBD1 matching over 10 bases. From germline, CDR1 is SQVTM and CDR2 ANQGSEA. The CDR3 contains 13 residues. Trimming at V came to 6 bases and at J to 4 bases, leaving 4 bases not matched to a gene. CDR3 loop: CSVGQGGSDTQYF. The CDR3 DNA sequence: TGCAGCGTCGGACAGGGGGGATCAGATACGCAGTATTTT.

The rearrangement uses TRBV6-5 and TRBJ2-3; D uncertain. The CDR3 loop spans 17 amino acids. Looked up from germline, CDR1 is MNHEY and CDR2 is SVGAGI. Deletions cut 0 bases from V and 0 bases from J, with 13 bases between. CDR3 region: CASSYSQTRASTDTQYF. CDR3 nucleotide sequence: TGTGCCAGCAGTTACTCCCAGACTCGTGCTAGCACAGATACGCAGTATTTT.

This clonotype turned up a few times. The rearrangement links TRBV4-2 to TRBJ1-5; the D gene is possibly TRBD1 (5 bases). The CDR3 runs to 16 residues. V was shortened by 4 bases and J by 5 bases, with 18 bases between the two germline ends. From germline, CDR1 is LGHNA and CDR2 YNFKEQ. CDR3 nucleotides: TGTGCCAGCAGCCCTAGCGACAGCGCGAGTTATCAGCCCCAGCATTTT. It specifies CASSPSDSASYQPQHF.

The table lists this clonotype with a few counts. This rearrangement joins TRBV25-1 to TRBJ2-7; 10 bases agree with TRBD1. The V gene's germline CDR1 is MGHDK and CDR2 SYGVNS. The CDR3 extends over 14 amino acids. The V gene end was trimmed by 3 bases and the J gene end by 7 bases; junction bases not matched to a gene: 6. The CDR3 bases are TGTGCCAGCAGTGACCCGACAGGGGGCCTTGAGCAGTACTTC. Its translation: CASSDPTGGLEQYF.

This clonotype was seen a handful of times. The chain combines TRBV4-1 with TRBJ2-1; possibly TRBD1 or TRBD2 for D (5 bases each). Looked up from germline, CDR1 is MGHRA and CDR2 is YSYEKL. This CDR3 is built from 16 residues. Trimming shortened V by 4 bases and J by 6 bases, and 19 bases separated the two germline ends. CDR3 sequence: CASSPPSVGALNEQFF. CDR3 nucleotides: TGCGCCAGCAGCCCTCCTTCGGTCGGGGCTCTCAATGAGCAGTTCTTC.

This clonotype was counted between two and nine times. This sequence joins TRBV7-2 and TRBJ2-4; 9 nucleotides line up with TRBD2. In germline, CDR1 is SGHTA, CDR2 FQGNSA. This CDR3 spans 14 amino acids. With 5 bases clipped from V and 8 bases from J, the junction kept 7 bases outside the gene matches. CDR3 in DNA: TGTGCCAGCAGCGCCGTAGCGGGGGAATACATTCAGTACTTC. Translating gives CASSAVAGEYIQYF.

V is TRBV13 and J is TRBJ2-7; D is perhaps TRBD2 (6 bases). Germline assignment: CDR1 PRHDT and CDR2 FYEKMQ (reference sequence). The CDR3 consists of 12 residues. Between the trimmed V and J ends, which lost 10 bases and 1 base, there was a span of 11 bases. The DNA of the CDR3 is TGTGCCACACGGGAGTCGTCCTACGAGCAGTACTTC. Its translation: CATRESSYEQYF.

This clonotype was counted a few times. The genes are TRBV29-1 and TRBJ1-1, with 7 bases that match TRBD1. V was clipped by 4 bases and J by 4 bases; unmatched bases: 12. Germline V gene data show CDR1 as SQVTM and CDR2 as ANQGSEA. The CDR3 covers 15 residues. The CDR3 coding sequence is TGCAGCGTTGGTCCGCAGGGGGGATGGCTCACTGAAGCTTTCTTT. Translating gives CSVGPQGGWLTEAFF.

The CDR3 spells CASSDTGTSAYEQYF. CDR3 bases: TGTGCCAGCAGCGATACCGGGACTAGCGCCTACGAGCAGTACTTC. This sequence joins TRBV7-2 and TRBJ2-7; 10 nucleotides match TRBD2. Germline CDR1 SGHTA, CDR2 FQGNSA. Trimming at V came to 5 bases and at J to 2 bases, leaving 6 bases not matched to a gene. This CDR3 spans 15 amino acids.

The chain carries TRBV12-3 or TRBV12-4 and TRBJ2-3; TRBD1 or TRBD2 may be the D gene (5 bases each). The germline V and J ends were trimmed by 2 bases and 1 base, with 10 bases remaining between them. The CDR3 length is 15 residues. CDR3 sequence reads: CASSLIGDRTDTQYF. The CDR3 DNA sequence: TGTGCCAGCAGTTTAATCGGGGACCGCACAGATACGCAGTATTTT.